One sample yielded the 12 T cell receptor beta chains listed below, sequenced in a study of CD4 T cells in relation to SARS-CoV-2 and coronaviruses. No antigens are known for them. Before the COVID-19 pandemic, during about 2011-2019, CD4+ T cells were taken from unexposed donors. The cells were cultured for approximately 10 days before CD4+ T cells were isolated. Assay used: immunoSEQ multiplex PCR; TCRdb lists only in-frame clones, some missing. Here the sample spans about 19,000 clones, 75% to 85% being singletons. The material sequenced was CD4+ T cells from PBMCs, cultured in vitro. These receptors all come from a human donor in good health.

The count of this clone is one. The gene calls are TRBV9 and TRBJ2-2, with 9 nucleotides matching TRBD2. This CDR3 region has 16 residues. The V gene's germline CDR1 is SGDLS and CDR2 YYNGEE. V shed 4 bases and J 6 bases; nucleotides not matched to a gene: 10. The DNA for the CDR3 is TGTGCCAGCAGCCCCCTAGGCGGGGGGGCCCCCGGGGAGCTGTTTTTT. As protein: CASSPLGGGAPGELFF.

The chain has TRBV12-5 and TRBJ2-7; tentative D call: TRBD2 (5 bases). Trimming left V 8 bases short and J 3 bases short, with 14 bases between. CDR1 is LGHNT, CDR2 FRNRAP, per germline. The CDR3 contains 13 residues. The CDR3 DNA sequence: TGTGCTAGTTCCGCCGGGAATTACTACGAGCAGTACTTC. Its protein product is CASSAGNYYEQYF.

This sequence joins TRBV7-8 and TRBJ1-2; D perhaps matches TRBD1 (5 bases). Trimming cost V 1 base and J 0 bases, with 9 bases left between them. Germline CDR1 and CDR2: SGHVS and FQNEAQ. CDR3 length: 15 residues. DNA of the CDR3: TGTGCCAGCAGCTTAGTAGGGGCCTCTAACTATGGCTACACCTTC. Protein product: CASSLVGASNYGYTF.

The genes are TRBV6-5 and TRBJ1-2; 9 bases match TRBD1. V shed 5 bases and J 5 bases; nucleotides not matched to a gene: 9. The CDR3 covers 15 residues. Per the germline V gene, CDR1 is MNHEY and CDR2 is SVGAGI. The CDR3 DNA is TGTGCCAGCAGTAAGGACAGGGGTTCCCTATATGGCTACACCTTC. This gives the protein CASSKDRGSLYGYTF.

This chain connects TRBV6-5 to TRBJ1-2, with D unclear. Germline CDR1 MNHEY, CDR2 SVGAGI. The CDR3 runs to 13 residues. V shed 5 bases and J shed 10 bases, with 17 bases lying between them. CDR3 nucleotide sequence: TGTGCCAGCAGTCGACTTGAATACTGGGCCTACACCTTC. Its protein product is CASSRLEYWAYTF.

The chain links TRBV5-4 to TRBJ1-2; D unclear. The germline CDR1 and CDR2 sequences are SGHNT and YYREEE (reference sequence). The CDR3 has 13 residues. Trimming cost V 4 bases and J 0 bases, with 7 bases left between them. The CDR3 region has the DNA TGTGCCAGCAGCAACCCCACTAACTATGGCTACACCTTC. Its translation is CASSNPTNYGYTF.

This clone turned up a few times. This sequence joins TRBV2 and TRBJ1-4, with 8 bases fitting TRBD1. CDR3 length: 15 residues. With 4 bases clipped from V and 5 bases from J, the junction kept 6 bases outside the gene matches. Germline-derived CDR1 and CDR2 are SNHLY and FYNNEI. CDR3: CASSGSGGNNEKLFF. The CDR3 nucleotides are TGTGCCAGCAGTGGGTCAGGGGGCAACAATGAAAAACTGTTTTTT.

In its sample, this clone was seen a few times. J is TRBJ2-3 and V is TRBV2; D is unresolved. Trimming took off 0 bases at V and 7 bases at J, with 11 bases between the two ends. Germline V gives CDR1 SNHLY, CDR2 FYNNEI. The CDR3 covers 14 residues. CDR3 DNA: TGTGCCAGCAGTGAAGCAGGGCTGGTAAATACGCAGTATTTT. It yields the protein CASSEAGLVNTQYF.

V usage is TRBV7-2 and J usage is TRBJ2-1; perhaps TRBD2 as D (6 bases). The CDR3 totals 18 residues. CDR1 and CDR2 (germline): SGHTA, FQGNSA. V was cut by 2 bases and J by 0 bases, with 17 bases left in between. The CDR3 DNA is TGTGCCAGCAGCTTAAGGGACTCGCTCCAAAGCTCCTACAATGAGCAGTTCTTC. It is translated as CASSLRDSLQSSYNEQFF.

The chain joins TRBV7-2 to TRBJ2-5, with a possible D match to TRBD2 (6 bases). In germline, CDR1 is SGHTA, CDR2 FQGNSA. The CDR3 sequence is 17 residues long. V was pared by 3 bases and J by 2 bases, with 19 bases between. The CDR3 reads CASSFRKGPGVQETQYF. In DNA form, the CDR3 reads TGTGCCAGCAGCTTTCGGAAGGGCCCGGGGGTACAAGAGACCCAGTACTTC.

The chain uses TRBV7-2 and TRBJ1-1; a possible D gene is TRBD1 (6 bases). The ends were cut back, 3 bases at V and 0 bases at J, with 11 bases in the middle. The CDR3 loop spans 15 amino acids. Germline V gene data show CDR1 as SGHTA and CDR2 as FQGNSA. CDR3 protein: CASSFGQSMNTEAFF. In DNA, the CDR3 is TGTGCCAGCAGCTTCGGACAGAGCATGAACACTGAAGCTTTCTTT. Looking up the rest from reference TRBV7-2 and TRBJ1-1 gives the full variable domain: GAGVSQSPSNKVTEKGKDVELRCDPISGHTALYWYRQSLGQGLEFLIYFQGNSAPDKSGLPSDRFSAERTGGSVSTLTIQRTQQEDSAVYLCASSFGQSMNTEAFFGQGTRLTVV.

This clone has a handful of counts. The chain recombines TRBV7-9 with TRBJ1-4; D remains ambiguous. The CDR3 length is 11 residues. The V end lost 5 bases, the J end lost 12 bases, and 10 bases lay between the germline ends. The V gene's germline CDR1 is SEHNR and CDR2 FQNEAQ (reference sequence). CDR3 nucleotide sequence: TGTGCCAGCAGCCGGGCTTTGGAACTGTTTTTT. It encodes CASSRALELFF.